The subject of this entry is one TCR beta chain. Its antigen remains unidentified. Germline-derived CDR1 and CDR2 are SGHTA and FQGNSA. V was clipped by 7 bases and J by 9 bases; unmatched bases: 7. The CDR3 is made up of 15 amino acids. These data are taken from a study of response to subunit inactivated influenza vaccine. Study results and caveats: Authors proposed each seasonal influenza vaccination draws in few new T cells.

TCRdb itself ran the RT-PCR reads through MiXCR, one entry per CDR3 protein. Found here are hundreds of thousands of distinct CDR3 sequences, about 25% of them singletons; the top ten hold 1.5% to 2%. The sequences come from CD4+ T cells sorted from PBMCs, collected about 5 days after vaccination. The TCR was taken from a man aged 50 to 59 who received an inactivated influenza vaccine. The rearrangement uses TRBV7-2 and TRBJ2-1; 15 nucleotides match TRBD2. The CDR3 here is CASTRTSGRVAEQFF. CDR3 sequence (DNA): TGTGCCAGCACTCGGACTAGCGGGAGGGTTGCTGAGCAGTTCTTC.